What follows are 7 T cell receptor beta chains derived from one specimen sequenced in a study of T cells in Graves' hyperthyroidism and ophthalmopathy. Regions amplified from RNA transcripts were the TCR beta CDR3 regions. The HTBI set primed first-round TCR CDR3 RT-PCR. TCRdb ran MiXCR on the multiplex PCR reads and lists one entry per CDR3 protein. The sample includes around 350,000 distinct CDR3 sequences, about 17% of them seen just once. The source material was blood. These receptors were taken from a woman in her 30s with Graves' hyperthyroidism that later progressed to Graves' ophthalmopathy.

The V and J genes are TRBV27 and TRBJ2-1; TRBD2 matches 11 bases. With V trimmed by 8 bases and J by 7 bases, 10 bases remained unmatched. Germline V gene lookup returns CDR1 MNHEY and CDR2 SMNVEV (reference sequence). CDR3 length: 15 residues. The CDR3 region is CASADGTSGRNEQFF. The DNA of the CDR3 is TGTGCCAGCGCTGACGGGACTAGCGGTAGGAATGAGCAGTTCTTC.

This clonotype was seen many times. This chain joins TRBV12-3 or TRBV12-4 and TRBJ2-5; D might be TRBD1 or TRBD2, each matching 6 bases. This CDR3 comprises 14 residues. Trimming removed 6 bases from V and 5 bases from J, with 16 bases in between. The CDR3 DNA follows: TGTGCCAGCAGCTCCACCCGGGGGCGGGAGACCCAGTACTTC. Protein product: CASSSTRGRETQYF.

This clonotype was counted a few times. This rearrangement joins TRBV2 to TRBJ2-1, with TRBD2 matching 7 bases. In germline, CDR1 is SNHLY, CDR2 FYNNEI. The CDR3 sequence is 16 residues long. The V segment lost 6 bases and the J segment 0 bases; nucleotides outside the gene matches: 8. CDR3 sequence (DNA): TGTGCCAGCAGCGAACTAGCGACGAGCTCCTACAATGAGCAGTTCTTC. Translating it yields CASSELATSSYNEQFF.

V usage is TRBV18 and J usage is TRBJ2-5; 7 bases fit TRBD2. Per the germline V gene, CDR1 is KGHSH and CDR2 is LQKENI. The CDR3 totals 15 residues. J was trimmed by 4 bases and V by 3 bases; bases with no gene match: 8. The CDR3 DNA sequence: TGTGCCAGCTCACCGAACGGCGGGAGTAGAGAGACCCAGTACTTC. It specifies CASSPNGGSRETQYF.

This clonotype occurred many times. The chain employs TRBV6-1 and TRBJ2-5; D unresolved. This CDR3 is 14 amino acids long. CDR1 MNHNS and CDR2 SASEGT come from the germline V gene. Deletions cut 6 bases from V and 7 bases from J, with 18 bases between. CDR3 sequence: CASSPGEGMATQYF. In DNA, the CDR3 is TGTGCCAGCAGCCCAGGAGAAGGTATGGCGACCCAGTACTTC.

At least ten counts were recorded for this clonotype. This chain links TRBV3-1 with TRBJ2-2, with TRBD2 as a possible D gene (5 bases). CDR1 LGHDT and CDR2 YNNKEL come from the germline V gene (reference sequence). V dropped 1 base and J dropped 0 bases, with 15 bases sitting between them. The CDR3 consists of 18 residues. CDR3 in DNA: TGTGCCAGCAGCCAAGTATTTGCGGGCTACGCGAACACCGGGGAGCTGTTTTTT. As protein: CASSQVFAGYANTGELFF.

This clonotype was seen many times. The chain links TRBV11-3 to TRBJ1-1; D unclear. There are 13 residues in the CDR3. V was trimmed by 3 bases and J by 5 bases, leaving 10 bases between them. Germline V gene data show CDR1 as SGHNT and CDR2 as YENEEA. As DNA, the CDR3 is TGTGCCAGCAGCTTGGAGAGGAGGACTGAAGCTTTCTTT. It translates to CASSLERRTEAFF.